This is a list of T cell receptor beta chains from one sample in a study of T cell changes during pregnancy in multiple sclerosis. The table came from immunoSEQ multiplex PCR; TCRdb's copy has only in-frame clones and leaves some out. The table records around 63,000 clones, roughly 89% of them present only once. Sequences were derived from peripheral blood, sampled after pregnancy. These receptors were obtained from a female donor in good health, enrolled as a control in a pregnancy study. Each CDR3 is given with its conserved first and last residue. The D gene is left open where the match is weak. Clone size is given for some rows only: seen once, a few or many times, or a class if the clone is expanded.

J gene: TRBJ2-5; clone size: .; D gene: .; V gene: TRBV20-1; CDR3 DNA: TGCAGTGCTAGAGTGAGTCAGACCCAGTACTTC; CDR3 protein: CSARVSQTQYF
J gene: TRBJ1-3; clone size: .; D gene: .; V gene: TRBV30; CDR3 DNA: TGTGCCTGGAGTGTATTCCGACGGGGTTCTGGAAACACCATATATTTT; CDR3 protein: CAWSVFRRGSGNTIYF
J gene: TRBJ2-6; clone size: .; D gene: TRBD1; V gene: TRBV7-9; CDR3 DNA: TGTGCCAGCAGCCCCCGAGGACAGGGGGCTTCTGGGGCCAACGTCCTGACTTTC; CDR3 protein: CASSPRGQGASGANVLTF
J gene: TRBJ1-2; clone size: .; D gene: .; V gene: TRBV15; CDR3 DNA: TGTGCCACCAGCAGACCAAACAGGGACTATGGCTACACCTTC; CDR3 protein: CATSRPNRDYGYTF
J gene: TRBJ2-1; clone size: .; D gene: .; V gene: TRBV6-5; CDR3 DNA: TGTGCCAGCAGCCAACTAGTAATCGATGAGCAGTTCTTC; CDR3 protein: CASSQLVIDEQFF
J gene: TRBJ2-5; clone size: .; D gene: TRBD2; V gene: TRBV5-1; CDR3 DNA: TGCGCCAGCAGCAAGGGACTAGCGGGGGTAGAGACCCAGTACTTC; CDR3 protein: CASSKGLAGVETQYF
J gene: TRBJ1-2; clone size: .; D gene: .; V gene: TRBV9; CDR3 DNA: TGTGCCAGCAGGGGGGGTCTGGGGGAGCAGTCTGGCTACACCTTC; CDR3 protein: CASRGGLGEQSGYTF
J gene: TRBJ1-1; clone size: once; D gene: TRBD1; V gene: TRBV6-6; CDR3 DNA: TGTGCCACAGCCGGACAGGCTGCTAAAGCTTTCTTT; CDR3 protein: CATAGQAAKAFF
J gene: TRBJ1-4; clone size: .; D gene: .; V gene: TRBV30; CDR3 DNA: TGTGCCTGGAGCTACAGGAGCACTAATGAAAAACTGTTTTTT; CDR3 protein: CAWSYRSTNEKLFF
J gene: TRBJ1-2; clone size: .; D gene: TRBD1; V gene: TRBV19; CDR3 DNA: TGTGCCAGTAGTACAGGACAGGGGGCAATTGGCTACACCTTC; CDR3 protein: CASSTGQGAIGYTF
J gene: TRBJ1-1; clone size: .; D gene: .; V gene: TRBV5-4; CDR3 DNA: TGTGCCAGCACCTCGGGGGGGAGGGACACTGAAGCTTTCTTT; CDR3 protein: CASTSGGRDTEAFF
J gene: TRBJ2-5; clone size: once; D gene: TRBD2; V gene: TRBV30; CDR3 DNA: TGTGCCTATACCGGGGCGGGGGGGCTGATCGAGACCCAGTACTTC; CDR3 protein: CAYTGAGGLIETQYF
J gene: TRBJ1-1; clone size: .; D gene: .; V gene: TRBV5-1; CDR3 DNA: TGCGCCAGCAGCTTGGCGCGCGAGGCTGAAGCTTTCTTT; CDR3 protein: CASSLAREAEAFF
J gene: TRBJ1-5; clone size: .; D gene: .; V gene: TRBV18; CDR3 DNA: TGTGCCAGCTCACTTTACGGGAATAGCAATCAGCCCCAGCATTTT; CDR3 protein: CASSLYGNSNQPQHF
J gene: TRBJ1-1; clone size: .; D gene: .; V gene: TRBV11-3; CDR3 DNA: TGTGCCAGCAGCTTATTTCAGGGGACTGAAGCTTTCTTT; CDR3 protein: CASSLFQGTEAFF
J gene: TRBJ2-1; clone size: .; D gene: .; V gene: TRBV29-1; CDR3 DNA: TGCAGCGCCAGTCCACGGGTACAGGGAGTATACAATGAGCAGTTCTTC; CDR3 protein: CSASPRVQGVYNEQFF
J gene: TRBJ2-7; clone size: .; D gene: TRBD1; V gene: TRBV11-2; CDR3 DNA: TGTGCCAGCAGCTTAATTACTATAGGGACAGGGATTTACGAGCAGTACTTC; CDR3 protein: CASSLITIGTGIYEQYF
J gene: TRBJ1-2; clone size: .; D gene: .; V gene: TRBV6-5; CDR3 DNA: TGTGCCAGCAGTTACTCTGCGGGGAGAACTGGCTACACCTTC; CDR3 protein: CASSYSAGRTGYTF
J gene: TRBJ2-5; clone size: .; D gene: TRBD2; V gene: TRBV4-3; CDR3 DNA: TGCGCCAGCAGACAAGACCGACTAGCTCAAGAGACCCAGTACTTC; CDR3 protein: CASRQDRLAQETQYF
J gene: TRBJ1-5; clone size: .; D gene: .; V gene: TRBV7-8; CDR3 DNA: TGTGCCAGCAGCTTAGGGTATCGAGGATCGGAGCCCCAGCATTTT; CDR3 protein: CASSLGYRGSEPQHF
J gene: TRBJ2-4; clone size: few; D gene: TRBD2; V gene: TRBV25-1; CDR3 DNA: TGTGCCAGCAGTGGAAGCGGGGGTCTCGTCAAAAACATTCAGTACTTC; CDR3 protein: CASSGSGGLVKNIQYF
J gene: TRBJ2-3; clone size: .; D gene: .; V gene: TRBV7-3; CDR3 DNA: TGTGCCAGCAGCCTACAGGGAAATACGCAGTATTTT; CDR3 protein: CASSLQGNTQYF
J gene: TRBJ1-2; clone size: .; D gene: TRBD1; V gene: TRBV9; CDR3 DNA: TGTGCCAGCAGTGACAGACAGGGTTTATATGGCTACACCTTC; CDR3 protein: CASSDRQGLYGYTF
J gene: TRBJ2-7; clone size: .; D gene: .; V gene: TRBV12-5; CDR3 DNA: TGTGCTAGTGGTTCTATGGGGGCTGCGATGGATGAGCAGTACTTC; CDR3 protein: CASGSMGAAMDEQYF
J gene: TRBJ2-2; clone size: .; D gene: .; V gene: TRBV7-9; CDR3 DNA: TGTGCCAGCAGCTTATCATCGGGGACCGGGGAGCTGTTTTTT; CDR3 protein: CASSLSSGTGELFF
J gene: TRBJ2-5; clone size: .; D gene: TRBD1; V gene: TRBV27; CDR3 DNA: TGTGCCACCGCGACAGGGGCATTACAAGAGACCCAGTACTTC; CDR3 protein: CATATGALQETQYF
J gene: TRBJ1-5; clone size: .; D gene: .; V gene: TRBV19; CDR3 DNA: TGTGCCAGTAAAGTTGCAGGAACGTATAGCAATCAGCCCCAGCATTTT; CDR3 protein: CASKVAGTYSNQPQHF
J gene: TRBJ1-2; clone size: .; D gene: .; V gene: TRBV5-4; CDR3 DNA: TGTGCCAGCCGGGGAGCAGGACGGATGACTAACTATGGCTACACCTTC; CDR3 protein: CASRGAGRMTNYGYTF
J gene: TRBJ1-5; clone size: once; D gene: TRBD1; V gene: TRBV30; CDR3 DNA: TGTGCCGGAGGGGGGGGATCAGGACAGGGTGAGAATCAGCCCCAGCATTTT; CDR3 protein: CAGGGGSGQGENQPQHF
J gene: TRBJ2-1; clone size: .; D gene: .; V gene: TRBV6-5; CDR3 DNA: TGTGCCAGCAGTCCAGGGAGGTCCTACAATGAGCAGTTCTTC; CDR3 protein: CASSPGRSYNEQFF
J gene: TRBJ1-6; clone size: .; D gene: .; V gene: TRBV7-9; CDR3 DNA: TGTGCCAGCAGCTTAGGGGCAGGGGTTGATTCACCCCTCCACTTT; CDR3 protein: CASSLGAGVDSPLHF
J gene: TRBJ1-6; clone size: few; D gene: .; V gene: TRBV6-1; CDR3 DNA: TGTGCCAGCAGTGCCTCTTCGACAGGTCAGGGATCACCCCTCCACTTT; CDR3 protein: CASSASSTGQGSPLHF
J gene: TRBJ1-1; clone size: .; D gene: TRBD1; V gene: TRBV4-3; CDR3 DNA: TGCGCCAGCAGAGCCGGGACAGGGAGCACTGAAGCTTTCTTT; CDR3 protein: CASRAGTGSTEAFF
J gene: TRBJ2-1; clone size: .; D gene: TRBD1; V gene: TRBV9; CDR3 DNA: TGTGCCAGCAGCGTAGCCGGGACAGCCTACAATGAGCAGTTCTTC; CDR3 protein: CASSVAGTAYNEQFF
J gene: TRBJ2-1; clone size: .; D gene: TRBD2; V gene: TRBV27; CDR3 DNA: TGTGCCAGCAGTTTAGGGACTAGCGGGGGGAAAAATGAGCAGTTCTTC; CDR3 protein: CASSLGTSGGKNEQFF
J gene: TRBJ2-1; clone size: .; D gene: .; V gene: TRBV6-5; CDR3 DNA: TGTGCCAGCAGTTACGTGGCTGGTCCGGGCAATGAGCAGTTCTTC; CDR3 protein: CASSYVAGPGNEQFF
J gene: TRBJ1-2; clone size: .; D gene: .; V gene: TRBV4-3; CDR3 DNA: TGCGCCAGCAGCCACAGGCGCGCGACGGACTATGGCTACACCTTC; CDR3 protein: CASSHRRATDYGYTF
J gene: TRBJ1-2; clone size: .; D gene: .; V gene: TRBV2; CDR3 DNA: TGTGCCAGCAGTGCCGAGAACTATGGCTACACCTTC; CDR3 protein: CASSAENYGYTF
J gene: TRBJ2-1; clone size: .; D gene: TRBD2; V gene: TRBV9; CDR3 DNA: TGTGCCAGCAGCGTAGGTAGCGGGGTTTTAAATGAGCAGTTCTTC; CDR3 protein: CASSVGSGVLNEQFF
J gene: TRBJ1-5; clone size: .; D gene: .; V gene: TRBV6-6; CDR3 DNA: TGTGCCAGCAGTTATATGCAGAACAATCAGCCCCAGCATTTT; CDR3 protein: CASSYMQNNQPQHF
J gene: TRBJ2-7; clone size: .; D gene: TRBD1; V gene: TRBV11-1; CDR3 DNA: TGTGCCAGCAGCTCTCCAACAGGGACAGGGGGCTACGAGCAGTACTTC; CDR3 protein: CASSSPTGTGGYEQYF
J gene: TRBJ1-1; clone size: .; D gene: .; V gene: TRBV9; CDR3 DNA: TGTGCCAGCAGTTTCTCAGGGAACACTGAAGCTTTCTTT; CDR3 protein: CASSFSGNTEAFF
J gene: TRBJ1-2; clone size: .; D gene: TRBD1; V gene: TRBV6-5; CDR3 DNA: TGTGCCAGCAGCCCTTACCGGGACAGGTCCTATGGCTACACCTTC; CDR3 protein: CASSPYRDRSYGYTF
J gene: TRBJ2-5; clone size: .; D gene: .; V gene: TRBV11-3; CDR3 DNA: TGTGCCAGCAGCTTAGATTCGTATCCAGTGACCCAGTACTTC; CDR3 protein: CASSLDSYPVTQYF
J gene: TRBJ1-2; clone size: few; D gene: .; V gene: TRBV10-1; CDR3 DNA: TGCGCCAGCAGTGAAGAGATCAACTATGGCTACACCTTC; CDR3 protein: CASSEEINYGYTF
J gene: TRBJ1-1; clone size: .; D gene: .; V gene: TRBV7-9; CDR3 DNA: TGTGCCAGCAGCTTAGAAGGTATCAGGGCTGGTGAAGCTTTCTTT; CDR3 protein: CASSLEGIRAGEAFF